This T cell receptor (beta chain) appears in the sequencing data of a study of cytomegalovirus exposure and HLA in healthy donors. This CDR3 is built from 16 residues. The V end lost 4 bases, the J end lost 1 base, and 15 bases lay between the germline ends. Looked up from germline, CDR1 is SGHDT and CDR2 is YYEEEE. Primers for the PCR totalled 60 Vbeta and 13 Jbeta. Here immunoSEQ multiplex PCR was the method, and the copy in TCRdb shows in-frame clones only, minus some. Here the sample spans roughly 160,000 clones, 85% being singletons. Source material: PBMCs. The chain employs TRBV5-6 and TRBJ1-3; D gene uncertain. This sequence originates from a boy aged 2-9 years in good health and CMV-seronegative. In DNA form, the CDR3 reads TGTGCCAGCAGCGCCGTACAGAAGGCATCTGGAAACACCATATATTTT. Protein: CASSAVQKASGNTIYF.